This TCR beta chain was sequenced during a study of blood T cells in healthy people across ages. In germline, CDR1 is SGHKS, CDR2 YYEKEE (reference sequence). V lost 1 base and J lost 8, with 13 bases in between. The CDR3 is made up of 14 amino acids. Study conclusions and caveats: Naive and antigen-experienced cells were not separated, limiting conclusive comparison. The recorded TCR beta diversity per million T cells decreased in a roughly linear manner with age.

Then a second PCR, running roughly 6 to 11 cycles, was carried out with a sample-barcoded 5' primer and a J-beta primer mix. Every molecule of cDNA carried a tag from a template-switch adaptor with 12 random nucleotides. Each CDR3 protein gets one entry after TCRdb re-called the 5' RACE reads with MiXCR. The sample has some 1.5 million distinct CDR3 sequences; approximately 28% are singletons. This clonotype has ten or more counts. Its antigen remains unidentified. Total RNA was extracted at no less than 6 micrograms per sample. The chain uses TRBV5-5 and TRBJ2-4; TRBD1 might be the D (7 bases). The sequenced sample was blood. The TCR was taken from a woman aged 25-40 years in good health. The CDR3 DNA follows: TGTGCCAGCAGCTTGCCAGGGGGGTCGGACATTCAGTACTTC. Translated: CASSLPGGSDIQYF.